These 28 T cell receptor beta chains share one sample of origin, sequenced in a study of T cell responses to AZD1222 COVID-19 vaccine. Sequencing was performed with immunoSEQ multiplex PCR; in TCRdb, only in-frame clones are kept and a portion is missing. This sample has tens of thousands of clones; approximately 89% occur once, and the top ten carry about a tenth. The material sequenced was peripheral blood, taken 28 days after the second AZD1222 dose. These receptors all come from an adult who received the AZD1222 COVID-19 vaccine.

The CDR3 bases are TGTGCCAGCAGTTTAAGGGGTAATCTCCGCGAGCAGTACTTC. It encodes CASSLRGNLREQYF. The chain carries TRBV13 and TRBJ2-7, with D possibly being TRBD1 (5 bases). From germline, CDR1 is PRHDT and CDR2 FYEKMQ (reference sequence). This CDR3 is built from 14 residues. V lost 6 bases, J lost 6 bases, and 18 bases lay in between.

The rearrangement links TRBV9 to TRBJ1-6; D uncertain. This CDR3 is built from 16 residues. Between the trimmed V and J ends, which lost 2 bases and 8 bases, there was a span of 17 bases. Germline V gene lookup returns CDR1 SGDLS and CDR2 YYNGEE. Here the CDR3 DNA reads TGTGCCAGCAGCGTCTCTGACGGAGGTGATCATTCACCCCTCCACTTT. Translating gives CASSVSDGGDHSPLHF.

V gene TRBV4-3 combines with J gene TRBJ1-5, with D possibly TRBD1 on 6 matching bases. Germline V gene sequence: CDR1 LGHNA, CDR2 YSLEER. CDR3 length: 13 amino acids. Trimming took 0 bases from V and 7 from J, leaving 7 bases between them. The CDR3 DNA follows: TGCGCCAGCAGCCAAGATGGGGGCCAGCCCCAGCATTTT. Translation: CASSQDGGQPQHF.

The J gene is TRBJ2-1, the V gene TRBV5-4; 10 nucleotides match TRBD2. CDR1 and CDR2 (germline): SGHNT, YYREEE (reference sequence). The CDR3 extends over 15 amino acids. Losses at the gene ends were 4 bases for V and 4 bases for J; bases not matched to a gene: 5. CDR3 protein: CASSRTSGTYNEQFF. CDR3 DNA sequence: TGTGCCAGCAGCCGAACTAGCGGGACTTACAATGAGCAGTTCTTC.

V usage is TRBV5-1 and J usage is TRBJ2-2; D is undetermined. V dropped 0 bases and J dropped 6 bases, with 12 bases sitting between them. This CDR3 contains 15 residues. In germline, CDR1 is SGHRS, CDR2 YFSETQ. The chain's CDR3 is CASSLGTGFAGELFF. Written as DNA, the CDR3 is TGCGCCAGCAGCTTGGGGACCGGCTTTGCCGGGGAGCTGTTTTTT.

The chain carries TRBV3-1 (or the pseudogene TRBV3-2) and TRBJ2-1, with TRBD2 matching 8 bases. V lost 3 bases and J lost 1; bases outside the gene matches: 8. CDR3 size: 17 residues. The germline gives CDR1 LGHDT, CDR2 YNNKEL (reference sequence). DNA for the CDR3: TGTGCCAGCAGCCAGGGTCGACTAGCGACGTCCTACAATGAGCAGTTCTTC. It specifies CASSQGRLATSYNEQFF.

The chain joins TRBV7-6 to TRBJ1-2; no clear D. The V gene's germline CDR1 is SGHVS and CDR2 FNYEAQ. Trimming pared 5 bases from V and 8 bases from J, leaving 9 bases between. This CDR3 comprises 11 residues. CDR3 sequence (DNA): TGTGCCAGCAGCCTGGCCGGGGGCTACACCTTC. Its translation: CASSLAGGYTF.

This rearrangement joins TRBV27 to TRBJ1-1, with D tentatively TRBD1 (5 bases). The CDR3 is made up of 13 amino acids. CDR1 and CDR2 (germline): MNHEY, SMNVEV (reference sequence). V shed 3 bases and J shed 3 bases, with 8 bases lying between them. The CDR3 DNA reads TGTGCCAGCAGTTTGGGGGGTCACACTGAAGCTTTCTTT. Translating gives CASSLGGHTEAFF.

The V gene is TRBV2, the J gene TRBJ1-3, with D possibly TRBD1 on 5 matching bases. Germline V CDR1 and CDR2: SNHLY, FYNNEI. The CDR3 spans 15 residues. Trimming took off 6 bases at V and 0 bases at J, with 12 bases between the two ends. CDR3 protein: CASSQEDSSGNTIYF. CDR3 bases: TGTGCCAGCAGCCAAGAAGACAGCTCTGGAAACACCATATATTTT.

V gene TRBV19 combines with J gene TRBJ2-1; 16 bases match TRBD2. Germline V lookup: CDR1 LNHDA, CDR2 SQIVND (reference sequence). This CDR3 spans 19 amino acids. Germline trimming cut 2 bases from V and 0 bases from J; bases unmatched to any gene: 4. The CDR3: CASSIMGLAGGSSYNEQFF. CDR3 nucleotides: TGTGCCAGTAGTATAATGGGACTAGCGGGAGGGAGCTCCTACAATGAGCAGTTCTTC.

The chain is built from TRBV27 and TRBJ1-5, with D possibly matching TRBD1 (6 bases). With 5 bases removed from V and 6 bases from J, the gap between germline ends came to 11 bases. The CDR3 runs to 13 residues. The germline gives CDR1 MNHEY, CDR2 SMNVEV (reference sequence). This CDR3 reads CASSPGVSQPQHF. The CDR3 nucleotides read TGTGCCAGCAGTCCAGGGGTGAGTCAGCCCCAGCATTTT.

The rearrangement uses TRBV20-1 and TRBJ1-2, with D perhaps matching TRBD1 (6 bases). Trimming took off 6 bases at V and 7 bases at J, with 12 bases between the two ends. Germline CDR1 reads DFQATT; CDR2 reads SNEGSKA (reference sequence). This CDR3 has 11 residues. The CDR3 sequence: CSARGAGGYTF. CDR3 coding DNA: TGCAGTGCCAGGGGCGCCGGTGGCTACACCTTC.

The CDR3 protein is CASSAASGAGELFF. CDR3 DNA: TGTGCCAGCAGCGCTGCCTCAGGGGCCGGGGAGCTGTTTTTT. The chain employs TRBV9 and TRBJ2-2; a possible D gene is TRBD1 (6 bases). The CDR3 runs 14 residues. V was pared by 3 bases and J by 6 bases, with 12 bases between. Germline loops: CDR1 SGDLS, CDR2 YYNGEE.

This clone was seen a single time. The sample holds other DNA sequences that translate to the same CDR3. The rearrangement joins TRBV15 to TRBJ1-5, with unresolved D. Germline-derived CDR1 and CDR2 are LNHNV and YYDKDF (reference sequence). V was cut by 1 base and J by 1 base, with 5 bases left in between. The CDR3 covers 14 residues. The CDR3 region is CATSRGQSNQPQHF. The CDR3, as DNA: TGTGCCACCAGCAGAGGGCAGAGCAATCAGCCCCAGCATTTT.

The chain links TRBV12-3 or TRBV12-4 to TRBJ2-7, with 7 bases fitting TRBD1. With V trimmed by 0 bases and J by 4 bases, 0 bases remained unmatched. The length of the CDR3 is 13 residues. CDR3: CASSLAGQYEQYV. The CDR3 region has the DNA TGTGCCAGCAGTTTAGCGGGACAGTACGAGCAGTACGTC.

This chain connects TRBV11-3 to TRBJ1-2, with 8 positions matching TRBD1. This CDR3 is 13 amino acids long. V shed 6 bases, J shed 7 bases, and the junction held 7 bases outside the gene matches. Per the germline V gene, CDR1 is SGHNT and CDR2 is YENEEA. The CDR3 DNA follows: TGTGCCAGCAGACGGGACAGGCTCGGTGGCTACACCTTC. It yields the protein CASRRDRLGGYTF. Variable domain in full (rest from reference TRBV11-3 and TRBJ1-2): EAGVVQSPRYKIIEKKQPVAFWCNPISGHNTLYWYLQNLGQGPELLIRYENEEAVDDSQLPKDRFSAERLKGVDSTLKIQPAELGDSAVYLCASRRDRLGGYTFGSGTRLTVV.

The gene calls are TRBV21-1 and TRBJ1-1. TRBV21-1 is described as a pseudogene. This CDR3 comprises 13 residues. This CDR3 is CASSEGGLPEAFF. For the CDR3, the DNA is TGTGCCAGCAGCGAAGGGGGGTTACCTGAAGCTTTCTTT.

The V gene is TRBV5-1, the J gene TRBJ1-1; D call uncertain. Trimming shortened V by 0 bases and J by 3 bases, and 6 bases separated the two germline ends. The germline V gene encodes CDR1 SGHRS and CDR2 YFSETQ. The CDR3 is made up of 13 amino acids. The CDR3 sequence is CASSLAGDTEAFF. CDR3 sequence (DNA): TGCGCCAGCAGCTTGGCCGGAGACACTGAAGCTTTCTTT.

The chain is built from TRBV15 and TRBJ2-1; 10 positions match TRBD2. Trimming cost V 3 bases and J 6 bases; bases outside gene matches: 8. Germline assignment: CDR1 LNHNV and CDR2 YYDKDF (reference sequence). This CDR3 comprises 16 residues. The CDR3 region has the DNA TGTGCCACCAGCAGTTCTAGCGGGAGTTTGGGCAATGAGCAGTTCTTC. Its translation is CATSSSSGSLGNEQFF.

The chain is built from TRBV5-4 and TRBJ2-5; a possible D gene is TRBD2 (7 bases). The V end lost 0 bases, the J end lost 4 bases, and 10 bases lay between the germline ends. This CDR3 is built from 14 residues. Germline CDR1 SGHNT, CDR2 YYREEE (reference sequence). Written as DNA, the CDR3 is TGTGCCAGCAGCTTGGTGGGGGGGCGAGAGACCCAGTACTTC. The encoded protein is CASSLVGGRETQYF.

The table lists this clone with a count of one. The rearrangement joins TRBV7-8 to TRBJ2-7; D is undetermined. CDR3 length equals 13 residues. Germline V gene lookup returns CDR1 SGHVS and CDR2 FQNEAQ. The ends were cut back, 0 bases at V and 3 bases at J, with 6 bases in the middle. In nucleotides, the CDR3 is TGTGCCAGCAGCTTAGCTTTTGACTACGAGCAGTACTTC. Translating gives CASSLAFDYEQYF.

This chain connects TRBV5-1 to TRBJ2-5; D may be TRBD2 (6 bases). V was pared by 4 bases and J by 4 bases, with 14 bases between. Germline CDR1 SGHRS, CDR2 YFSETQ. The CDR3 totals 14 residues. CDR3 DNA: TGCGCCAGCAGCCCCACCCTGGGGGGAGAGACCCAGTACTTC. This sequence encodes CASSPTLGGETQYF.

V is TRBV5-6 and J is TRBJ1-2; possibly TRBD1 for D (6 bases). The CDR3 is 14 residues long. Germline-derived CDR1 and CDR2 are SGHDT and YYEEEE. V was shortened by 5 bases and J by 5 bases, with 16 bases between the two germline ends. The CDR3 nucleotides are TGTGCCAGCAGTTCCGACAGGCCTCAGTATGGCTACACCTTC. Translating it yields CASSSDRPQYGYTF.

The J gene is TRBJ1-1, the V gene TRBV5-6; TRBD1 might be the D (5 bases). Per germline, CDR1 SGHDT and CDR2 YYEEEE. The CDR3 contains 15 residues. The V and J ends lost 0 bases and 0 bases respectively, with 9 bases between them. CDR3 nucleotide sequence: TGTGCCAGCAGCTTGGTGACAGCCTTGAACACTGAAGCTTTCTTT. It codes for CASSLVTALNTEAFF.

The genes are TRBV6-5 and TRBJ1-1; 8 nucleotides align to TRBD1. In germline, CDR1 is MNHEY, CDR2 SVGAGI. CDR3 length: 15 amino acids. The trim removed 1 base at V and 3 bases at J, leaving 4 bases unmatched. CDR3 nucleotide sequence: TGTGCCAGCAGTTACTGGACAGGGAGTTACACTGAAGCTTTCTTT. Protein product: CASSYWTGSYTEAFF.

As to this clone: This CDR3 is missing its conserved last phenylalanine or tryptophan, likely due to a read error. No DNA is shown, since the ends of the CDR3 on it are uncertain; the CDR3 is the one TCRdb lists. The J gene is TRBJ2-3, the V gene TRBV10-1; the listed D gene, TRBD2, was not tested against the DNA. Inclusive of both ends, the CDR3 amounts to 10 amino acids. The germline CDR1 and CDR2 sequences are WNHNN and SYGVQD (reference sequence). The CDR3 loop is CASSESLLWR.

V and J are TRBV6-6 and TRBJ2-7; TRBD2 might be the D (6 bases). The CDR3 runs to 14 residues. Trimming shortened V by 3 bases and J by 6 bases, and 15 bases separated the two germline ends. Germline V gives CDR1 MNHNY, CDR2 SVGAGI (reference sequence). The CDR3 loop reads CASSYLGEAAEQYV. The CDR3 bases are TGTGCCAGCAGTTATTTAGGGGAGGCCGCCGAGCAGTACGTC.

The gene calls are TRBV5-1 and TRBJ1-6; TRBD1 matches at 9 bases. CDR1 is SGHRS and CDR2 is YFSETQ in the germline V gene. This CDR3 is 15 amino acids long. The V and J ends lost 1 base and 7 bases, in that order; junction bases with no gene match: 3. DNA for the CDR3: TGCGCCAGCAGCTTGTTGGGACAGGGCAATTCACCCCTCCACTTT. This gives the protein CASSLLGQGNSPLHF.